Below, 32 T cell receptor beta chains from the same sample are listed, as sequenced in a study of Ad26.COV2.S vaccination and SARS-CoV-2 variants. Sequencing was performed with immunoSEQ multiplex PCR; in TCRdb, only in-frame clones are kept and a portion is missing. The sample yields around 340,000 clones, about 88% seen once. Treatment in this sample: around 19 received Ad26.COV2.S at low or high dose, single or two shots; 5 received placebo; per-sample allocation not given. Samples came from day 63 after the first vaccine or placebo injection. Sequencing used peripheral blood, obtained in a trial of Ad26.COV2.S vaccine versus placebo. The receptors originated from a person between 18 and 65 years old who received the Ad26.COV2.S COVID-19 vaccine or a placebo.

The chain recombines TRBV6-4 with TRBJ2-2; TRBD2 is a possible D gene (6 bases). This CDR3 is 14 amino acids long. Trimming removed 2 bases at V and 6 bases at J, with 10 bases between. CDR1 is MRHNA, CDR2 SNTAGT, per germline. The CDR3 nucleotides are TGTGCCAGCAGTGACGACGGGACTGCCGGGGAGCTGTTTTTT. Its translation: CASSDDGTAGELFF.

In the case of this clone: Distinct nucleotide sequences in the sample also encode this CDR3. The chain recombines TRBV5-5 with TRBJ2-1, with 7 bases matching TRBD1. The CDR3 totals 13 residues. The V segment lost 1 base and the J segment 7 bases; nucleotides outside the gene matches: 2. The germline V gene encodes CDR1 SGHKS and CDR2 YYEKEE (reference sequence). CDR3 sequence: CASSLTGVNEQFF. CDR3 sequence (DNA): TGTGCCAGCAGCTTGACAGGGGTGAATGAGCAGTTCTTC.

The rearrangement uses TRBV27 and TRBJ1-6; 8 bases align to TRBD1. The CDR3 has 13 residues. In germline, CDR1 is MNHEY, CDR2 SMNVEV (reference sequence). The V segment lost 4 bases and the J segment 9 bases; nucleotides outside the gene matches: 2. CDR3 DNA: TGTGCCAGCAGTTCGACAGGGGCTTCACCCCTCCACTTT. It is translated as CASSSTGASPLHF.

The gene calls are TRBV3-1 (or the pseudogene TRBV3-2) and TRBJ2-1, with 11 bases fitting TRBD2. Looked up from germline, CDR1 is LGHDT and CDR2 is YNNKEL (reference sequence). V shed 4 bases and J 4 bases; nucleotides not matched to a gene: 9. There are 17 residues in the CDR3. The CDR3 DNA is TGTGCCAGCAGCCCCCAGGCTAGCGGGGGGTATTACAATGAGCAGTTCTTC. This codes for CASSPQASGGYYNEQFF.

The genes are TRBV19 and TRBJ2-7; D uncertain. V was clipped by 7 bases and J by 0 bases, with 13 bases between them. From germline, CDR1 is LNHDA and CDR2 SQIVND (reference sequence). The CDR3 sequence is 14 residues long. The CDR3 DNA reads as TGTGCCAGTAACCCCTGGCCCGGCTCCTACGAGCAGTACTTC. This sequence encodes CASNPWPGSYEQYF.

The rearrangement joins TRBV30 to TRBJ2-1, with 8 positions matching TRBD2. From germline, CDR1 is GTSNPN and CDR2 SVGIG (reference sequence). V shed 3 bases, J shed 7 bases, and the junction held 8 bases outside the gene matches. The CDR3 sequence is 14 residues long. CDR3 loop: CAWRKSGGVNEQFF. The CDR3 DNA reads TGTGCCTGGAGAAAATCCGGGGGGGTAAATGAGCAGTTCTTC.

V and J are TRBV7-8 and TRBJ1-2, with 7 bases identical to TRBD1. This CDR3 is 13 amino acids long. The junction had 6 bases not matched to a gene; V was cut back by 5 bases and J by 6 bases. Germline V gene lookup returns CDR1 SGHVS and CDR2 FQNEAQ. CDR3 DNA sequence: TGTGCCAGCAGCGCAGACAGGGTCGATGGCTACACCTTC. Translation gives CASSADRVDGYTF.

CDR3 sequence: CASIGSNEKLFF. In DNA, the CDR3 is TGTGCCAGTATTGGGTCAAATGAAAAACTGTTTTTT. This chain uses TRBV19 with TRBJ1-4, with unresolved D. Looked up from germline, CDR1 is LNHDA and CDR2 is SQIVND (reference sequence). V lost 7 bases and J lost 5, with 8 bases in between. The CDR3 contains 12 residues.

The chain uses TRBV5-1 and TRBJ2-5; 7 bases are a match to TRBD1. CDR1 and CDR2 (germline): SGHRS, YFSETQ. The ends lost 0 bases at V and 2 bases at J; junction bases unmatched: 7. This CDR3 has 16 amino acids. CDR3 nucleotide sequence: TGCGCCAGCAGCTTGGGTGGGACAGCAACACAAGAGACCCAGTACTTC. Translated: CASSLGGTATQETQYF. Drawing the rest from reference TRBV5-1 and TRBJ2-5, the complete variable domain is KAGVTQTPRYLIKTRGQQVTLSCSPISGHRSVSWYQQTPGQGLQFLFEYFSETQRNKGNFPGRFSGRQFSNSRSEMNVSTLELGDSALYLCASSLGGTATQETQYFGPGTRLLVL.

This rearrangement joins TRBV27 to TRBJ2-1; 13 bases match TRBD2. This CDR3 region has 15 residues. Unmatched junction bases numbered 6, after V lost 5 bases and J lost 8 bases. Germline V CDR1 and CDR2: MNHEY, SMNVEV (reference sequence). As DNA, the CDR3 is TGTGCCAGCAGTCAGACTAGCGGGAGGATCTATGAGCAGTTCTTC. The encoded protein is CASSQTSGRIYEQFF.

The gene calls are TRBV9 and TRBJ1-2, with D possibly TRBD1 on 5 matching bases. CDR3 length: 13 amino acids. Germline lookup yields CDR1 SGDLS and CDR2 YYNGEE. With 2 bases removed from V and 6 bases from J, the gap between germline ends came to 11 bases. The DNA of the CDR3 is TGTGCCAGCAGCGTCAGGGAATTCGATGGCTACACCTTC. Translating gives CASSVREFDGYTF. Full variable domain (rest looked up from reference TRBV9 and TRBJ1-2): DSGVTQTPKHLITATGQRVTLRCSPRSGDLSVYWYQQSLDQGLQFLIQYYNGEERAKGNILERFSAQQFPDLHSELNLSSLELGDSALYFCASSVREFDGYTFGSGTRLTVV.

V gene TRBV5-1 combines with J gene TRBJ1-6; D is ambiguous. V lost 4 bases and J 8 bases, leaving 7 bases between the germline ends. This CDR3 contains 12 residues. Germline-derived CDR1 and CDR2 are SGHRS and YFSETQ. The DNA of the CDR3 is TGCGCCAGCAGCGCCAGAGATTCACCCCTCCACTTT. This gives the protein CASSARDSPLHF.

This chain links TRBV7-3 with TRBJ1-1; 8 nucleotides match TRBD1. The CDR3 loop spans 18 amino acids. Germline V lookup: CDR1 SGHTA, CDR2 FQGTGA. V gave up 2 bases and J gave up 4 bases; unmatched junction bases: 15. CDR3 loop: CASSLLAPGAGGGTEAFF. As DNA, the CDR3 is TGTGCCAGCAGCTTATTAGCCCCTGGGGCAGGGGGCGGCACTGAAGCTTTCTTT.

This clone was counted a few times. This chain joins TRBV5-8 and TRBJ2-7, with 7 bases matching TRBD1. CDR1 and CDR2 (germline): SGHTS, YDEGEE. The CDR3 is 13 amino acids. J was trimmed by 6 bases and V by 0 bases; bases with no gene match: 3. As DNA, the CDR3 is TGTGCCAGCAGCTTGGCGCCAGGGGGCGAGCAGTACTTC. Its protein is CASSLAPGGEQYF. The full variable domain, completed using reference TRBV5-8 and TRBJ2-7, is EAGVTQSPTHLIKTRGQQATLRCSPISGHTSVYWYQQALGLGLQFLLWYDEGEERNRGNFPPRFSGRQFPNYSSELNVNALELEDSALYLCASSLAPGGEQYFGPGTRLTVT.

The CDR3 nucleotides are TGTGCCAGCGGAGTGGGGGCCTACGAGCAGTACTTC. This sequence encodes CASGVGAYEQYF. The chain recombines TRBV12-3 or TRBV12-4 with TRBJ2-7; tentatively, D is TRBD1 or TRBD2 (5 bases each). Trimming cost V 8 bases and J 2 bases, with 10 bases left between them. The CDR3 has 12 residues.

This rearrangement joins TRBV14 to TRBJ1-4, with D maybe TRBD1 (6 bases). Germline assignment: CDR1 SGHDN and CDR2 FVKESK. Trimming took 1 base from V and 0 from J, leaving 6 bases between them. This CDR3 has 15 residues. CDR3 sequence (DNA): TGTGCCAGCAGCCAAGGACAGGCAACTAATGAAAAACTGTTTTTT. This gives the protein CASSQGQATNEKLFF.

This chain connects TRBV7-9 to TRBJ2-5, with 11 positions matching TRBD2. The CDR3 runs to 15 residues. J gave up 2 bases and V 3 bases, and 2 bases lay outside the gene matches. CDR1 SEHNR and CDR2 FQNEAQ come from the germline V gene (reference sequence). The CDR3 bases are TGTGCCAGCAGCTTCAGACTAGCGGGGCAAGAGACCCAGTACTTC. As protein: CASSFRLAGQETQYF.

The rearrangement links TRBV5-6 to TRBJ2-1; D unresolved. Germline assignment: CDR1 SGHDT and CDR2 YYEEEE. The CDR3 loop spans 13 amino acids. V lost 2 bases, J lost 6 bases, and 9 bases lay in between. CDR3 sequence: CASSFGTSNEQFF. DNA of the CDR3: TGTGCCAGCAGCTTCGGAACCAGCAATGAGCAGTTCTTC.

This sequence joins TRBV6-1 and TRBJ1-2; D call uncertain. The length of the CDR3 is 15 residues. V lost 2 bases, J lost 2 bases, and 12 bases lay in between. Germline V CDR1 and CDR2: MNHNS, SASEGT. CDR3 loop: CASSERARGNYGYTF. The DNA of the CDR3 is TGTGCCAGCAGTGAAAGAGCTCGAGGCAACTATGGCTACACCTTC.

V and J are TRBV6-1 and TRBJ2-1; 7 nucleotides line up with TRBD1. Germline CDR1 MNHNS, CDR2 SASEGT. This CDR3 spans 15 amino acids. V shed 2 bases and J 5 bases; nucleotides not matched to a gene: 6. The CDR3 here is CASSERWDRDNEQFF. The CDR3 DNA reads TGTGCCAGCAGTGAAAGGTGGGACAGAGACAATGAGCAGTTCTTC.

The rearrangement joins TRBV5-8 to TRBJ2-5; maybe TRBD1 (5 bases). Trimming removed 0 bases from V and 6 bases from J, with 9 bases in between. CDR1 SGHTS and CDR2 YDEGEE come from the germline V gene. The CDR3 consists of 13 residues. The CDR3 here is CASSLEGFKTQYF. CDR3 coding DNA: TGTGCCAGCAGCTTGGAGGGGTTCAAGACCCAGTACTTC.

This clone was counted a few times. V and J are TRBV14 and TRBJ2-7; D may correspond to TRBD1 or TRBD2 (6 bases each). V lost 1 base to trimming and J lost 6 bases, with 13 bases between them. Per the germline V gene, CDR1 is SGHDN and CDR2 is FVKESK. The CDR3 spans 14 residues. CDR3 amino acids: CASSQAGRGGEQYF. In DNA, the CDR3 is TGTGCCAGCAGCCAAGCGGGCAGGGGAGGCGAGCAGTACTTC.

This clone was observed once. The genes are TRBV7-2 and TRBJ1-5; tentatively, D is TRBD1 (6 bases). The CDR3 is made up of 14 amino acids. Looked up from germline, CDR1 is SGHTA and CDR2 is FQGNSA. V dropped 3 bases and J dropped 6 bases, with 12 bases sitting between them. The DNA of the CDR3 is TGTGCCAGCAGCTTTACAGGGTATGGTCAGCCCCAGCATTTT. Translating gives CASSFTGYGQPQHF.

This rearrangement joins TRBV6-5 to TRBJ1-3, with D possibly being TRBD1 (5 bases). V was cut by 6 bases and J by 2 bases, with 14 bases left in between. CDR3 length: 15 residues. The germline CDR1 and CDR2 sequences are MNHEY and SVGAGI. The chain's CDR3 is CASRDQGKTGNTIYF. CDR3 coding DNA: TGTGCCAGCAGGGATCAGGGTAAAACTGGAAACACCATATATTTT.

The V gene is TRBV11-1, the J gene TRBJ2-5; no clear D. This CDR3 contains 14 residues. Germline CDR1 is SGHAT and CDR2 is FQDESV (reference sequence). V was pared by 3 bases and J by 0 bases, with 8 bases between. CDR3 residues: CASSLNLYQETQYF. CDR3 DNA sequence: TGTGCCAGCAGCTTGAACCTGTACCAAGAGACCCAGTACTTC.

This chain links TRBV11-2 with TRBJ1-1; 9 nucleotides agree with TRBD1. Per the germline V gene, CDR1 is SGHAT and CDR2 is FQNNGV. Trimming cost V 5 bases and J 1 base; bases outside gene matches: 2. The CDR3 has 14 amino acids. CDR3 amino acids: CASSQDRGNTEAFF. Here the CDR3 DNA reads TGTGCCAGCAGCCAGGACAGGGGGAACACTGAAGCTTTCTTT.

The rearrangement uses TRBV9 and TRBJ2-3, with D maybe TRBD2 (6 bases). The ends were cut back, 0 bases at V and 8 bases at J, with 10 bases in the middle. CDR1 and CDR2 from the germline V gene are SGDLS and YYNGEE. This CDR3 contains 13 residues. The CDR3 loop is CASSVVLASTQYF. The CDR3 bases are TGTGCCAGCAGCGTAGTGCTAGCGAGTACGCAGTATTTT.

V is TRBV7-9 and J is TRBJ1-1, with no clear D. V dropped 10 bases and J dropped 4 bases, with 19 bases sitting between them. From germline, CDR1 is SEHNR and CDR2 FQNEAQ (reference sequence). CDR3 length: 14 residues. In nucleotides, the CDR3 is TGTGCCACTGCAAAGGCGGGCGTTGGCACTGAAGCTTTCTTT. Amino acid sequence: CATAKAGVGTEAFF. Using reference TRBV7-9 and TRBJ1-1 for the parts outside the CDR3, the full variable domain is DTGVSQNPRHKITKRGQNVTFRCDPISEHNRLYWYRQTLGQGPEFLTYFQNEAQLEKSRLLSDRFSAERPKGSFSTLEIQRTEQGDSAMYLCATAKAGVGTEAFFGQGTRLTVV.

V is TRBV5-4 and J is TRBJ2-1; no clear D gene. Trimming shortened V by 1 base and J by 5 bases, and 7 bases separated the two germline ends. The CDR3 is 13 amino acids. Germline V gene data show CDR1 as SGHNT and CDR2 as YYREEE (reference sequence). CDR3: CASSLTGDNEQFF. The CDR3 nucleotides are TGTGCCAGCAGCTTGACTGGGGACAATGAGCAGTTCTTC.

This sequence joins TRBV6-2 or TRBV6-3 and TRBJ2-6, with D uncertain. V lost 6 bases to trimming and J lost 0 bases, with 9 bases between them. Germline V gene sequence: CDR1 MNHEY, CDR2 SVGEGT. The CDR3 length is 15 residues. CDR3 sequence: CASSRTLSGANVLTF. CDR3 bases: TGTGCCAGCAGCCGCACTCTCTCTGGGGCCAACGTCCTGACTTTC.

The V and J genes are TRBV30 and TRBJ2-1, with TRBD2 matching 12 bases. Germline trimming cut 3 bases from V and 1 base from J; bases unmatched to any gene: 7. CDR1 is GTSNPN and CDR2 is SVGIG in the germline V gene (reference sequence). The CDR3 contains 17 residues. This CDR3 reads CAWRPWTSGISYNEQFF. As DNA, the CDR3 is TGTGCCTGGAGACCATGGACTAGCGGGATTTCCTACAATGAGCAGTTCTTC.

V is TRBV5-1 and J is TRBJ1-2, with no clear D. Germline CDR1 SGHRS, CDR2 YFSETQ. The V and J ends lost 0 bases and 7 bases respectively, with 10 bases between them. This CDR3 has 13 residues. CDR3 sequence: CASSLGLEVGYTF. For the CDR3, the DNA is TGCGCCAGCAGCTTGGGCCTAGAGGTTGGCTACACCTTC.